This entry features one T cell receptor (beta chain) sequence. Its antigen is unknown. No base quality information exists; no much larger clone differs at one position. The immunoSEQ assay was applied to genomic DNA for TCRB CDR3 sequencing. The published analysis was carried out like this. When patient CD8+ clones exceeding 1% were checked against published virus-specific TCRB sequences, only a few matched. Nothing other than productive TCRB rearrangements was included in the analyses. Defining a clone by its unique TCRB CDR3 sequence, the study calculated clonality as a productive clonality index derived from Shannon entropy. Repertoire overlap for a pair of samples was computed from each clone's template counts relative to total templates per sample. A correlation with a Spearman r of 0.55 to 0.65 was found between V-gene usage by flow cytometry and V-gene usage by TCRB sequencing. Not all clones reach the TCRdb copy of this immuneACCESS table, which keeps in-frame sequences only. Checked studies attribute under half of the gap to unresolved V genes and leave the rest unexplained. V and J calls plus clone size are reproduced from that table; the DNA served to infer D and trimming. A total of roughly 20,000 clones appear in this sample, over 75% of them only once. The ten largest account for roughly 14% of the sample.

Flow cytometry confirmed the purity of CD4+ and CD8+ cells that had been isolated by positive magnetic bead selection on an AutoMACS. Initial screening for clonal expansions relied on flow cytometry with a TCR V beta antibody panel, after which sorted CD8+ fractions underwent TCRB deep sequencing for characterization. Peripheral blood mononuclear cells were obtained using density gradient separation with Ficoll-Paque PLUS. DNA was extracted from CD4-enriched, CD8-enriched or PBMC samples with Nucleospin Tissue or Tissue XS kits and quantified with a Qubit 2.0 fluorometer. This specimen belongs to a study of somatic mutations in cytotoxic T cells in rheumatoid arthritis (dated by TCRdb to 2016 to 2017). Study-wide context: Peripheral blood (approximately 32 ml EDTA) was collected from patients immediately after diagnosis and before any treatment began. Some T-cell populations stained with V beta antibodies were sorted by flow on a FACSAria II or Sony SH800 to nearly 100% purity, with sorted V beta1+ cells additionally subjected to TCRB sequencing. Whether expanded CD8+ T-cell clones in untreated, newly diagnosed rheumatoid arthritis carry somatic mutations was the study question, and clonality was characterized with TCRB deep sequencing. For roughly 63 rheumatoid arthritis patients and 15 to 25 healthy controls, TCRB deep sequencing was carried out. Median age was essentially the same in the patient group and the control group.

Broad study findings and their caveats: CD8+ clonality increased with age in patients (Spearman r of about 0.45) but not in healthy controls. There was no significant difference in CD8+ T-cell clonality between rheumatoid arthritis patients and age-matched healthy controls. In about an eighth of the roughly 65 patients, more than 20% of CD8+ cells belonged to the largest CD8+ clone, while several identical CD8+ TCRB sequences were shared between blood and synovial fluid. No adjustment for multiple comparisons was made for the slight TRBV07 underrepresentation in patients. It was unknown which antigens the expanded CD8+ clones targeted, and their absence from virus-specific databases did not exclude viral specificity.

The junction shows trimming of 4 bases on V and 0 bases on J, plus 11 bases between the germline ends. From a lookup of the germline V gene, CDR1 and CDR2 are SGHDT and YYEEEE. The CDR3 contains 15 residues, cysteine and phenylalanine counted. Just the 45-base CDR3 DNA is kept, in frame starting at base 1. This receptor chain uses TRBV5-6 and TRBJ2-1, with no reliable assignment of the D segment. The sequenced sample consisted of CD8+ T cells sorted from blood. This clonotype originated in an adult with rheumatoid arthritis. Here the CDR3 is given as CASSTRPSSYNEQFF. The bases are TGTGCCAGCAGCACCCGACCTAGCTCCTACAATGAGCAGTTCTTC.